This TCR beta chain derives from a study of blood T cells in healthy people across ages (dated by TCRdb to between 2014 and 2017). Some background on the complete study: Template switching captured roughly one uniquely barcoded TCR beta cDNA molecule per two T cells in model experiments. The donors were divided into four age groups: young (average around 15 years), middle-aged (about 41), aged (roughly 66) and long-lived (roughly 86). Using the same blood draw, the study looked at two additional independent replicas of 1 million unique cDNA reads for two donors, one aged 18 to 29 and the other aged 80 or older. To avoid experimental bias, donors of different ages were spread randomly across the sequencing lanes. Using deep sequencing normalized with unique cDNA molecular identifiers, the study measured how TCR beta repertoire diversity changes with age.

Study-wide findings and limitations: Since profiling was done on bulk unsorted PBMCs, naive and antigen-experienced compartments could not be conclusively compared. Total diversity estimates from one million sequenced T cells were considered lower bounds and underestimates. Donor CMV infection status was unknown, potentially confounding age-related changes in expanded clonotypes. Observed TCR beta diversity correlated strongly with the percentage of naive T cells measured by flow cytometry. Compared with the aged group, more naive CD4+ T cells, fewer expanded clones and increased TCR diversity were shown by the long-lived group, suggesting age selection. As age increased, observed TCR beta diversity per million T cells dropped in a roughly linear way, and a significant reduction was already evident by age about 40.

CDR1 and CDR2, per the germline V gene (reference sequence), are LNHNV and YYDKDF. The CDR3 covers 14 residues, taking in both the cysteine and the phenylalanine. The read is trimmed to its CDR3 DNA, 42 bases read in frame from base 1. Library preparation was by 5' RACE. The instrument given in TCRdb is Illumina HiSeq 2500. A second roughly 7 to 11 cycle PCR used a sample-barcoded 5' primer and a J-beta primer mix. A unique molecular identifier was introduced onto each TCR beta cDNA molecule by a template-switch 5' adaptor carrying 12 random nucleotides. At least 2.5 million CDR3-containing paired-end reads were obtained from each sample. First-strand cDNA synthesis was performed from all RNA using the Mint cDNA synthesis kit, with priming by a TRBC-specific oligonucleotide. Following uracil-DNA glycosylase treatment, all cDNA underwent a first 18-cycle PCR with the universal primers M1SS and BC2_uni_R. The study's own analysis went as follows. For normalization, 1 million high-quality reads, each with a distinct molecular identifier, were randomly selected from each sample. Instead of being binned into consensus sequences, reads that shared molecular identifiers were thrown out. CDR3 identification, clonotype clustering and error correction used MiTCR with a Q25 quality threshold and the strictest error-elimination algorithm. A nonparametric unseen species model with Euler transformation was used to estimate lower-bound total TCR beta diversity. The public reads were reprocessed in TCRdb via fastp at Q25 and MiXCR, keeping in-frame beta chains. Every CDR3 protein is listed once, alongside the most common genes and DNA of its rows. The V and J calls and clone size are TCRdb's, not the authors'. In all, the sample holds just over 800,000 distinct CDR3 sequences, and roughly 60% of those were seen once. About a quarter of the sample is held by the ten biggest clonotypes.

Details on this clonotype: Its binding antigen is unknown. Per-base qualities were not stored, and no clone one base away is much larger.

The 39 donors, aged about 6 to 100 years, were systemically healthy Caucasian individuals from Russia. Each donor gave ten milliliters of peripheral blood, drawn into EDTA-treated Vacutainer tubes. Ficoll-Paque density-gradient centrifugation was used to isolate PBMCs, with at least 6 million per sample. Total RNA, at least 5 micrograms per sample, was extracted from PBMCs with Trizol reagent. Naive CD45RAhigh/CD27high T cell percentages were measured by flow cytometry on a PBMC aliquot from every donor. Sequencing input: blood. The chain was built from TRBV15 and TRBJ2-4, with no reliable assignment of the D segment. The J call may be faulty, since TRBJ2-7 better matches the DNA end. The source is a man between 25 and 39 years old in good health. The DNA sequence reads TGTGCCACCAGCAGAGTTCTCCAGAACTACGAGCAGTACTTC. Its translation is CATSRVLQNYEQYF.